Reported below is one TCR beta chain. There are 18 residues in the CDR3. The V gene end was trimmed by 6 bases and the J gene end by 2 bases; junction bases not matched to a gene: 13. Looked up from germline, CDR1 is MDHEN and CDR2 is SYDVKM. The data are from a study of blood T cell repertoires in COVID-19. The assay was immunoSEQ multiplex PCR, and TCRdb's table has in-frame clones only and misses some. The profile shows under 350,000 clones, approximately 90% of them singletons. This TCR derives from a woman between 25 and 40 years old with COVID-19, enrolled during active disease. J is TRBJ1-5 and V is TRBV28, with 10 bases fitting TRBD1. Material: peripheral blood. The CDR3: CASSRPGQGIAGNQPQHF. Written as DNA, the CDR3 is TGTGCCAGCAGCCGACCGGGACAGGGGATTGCGGGCAATCAGCCCCAGCATTTT.